What follows are 3 T cell receptor beta chains derived from one specimen sequenced in a study of response to subunit inactivated influenza vaccine. Each CDR3 protein gets one entry after TCRdb re-called the RT-PCR reads with MiXCR. The table has approximately 170,000 distinct CDR3 sequences, around 14% seen once. The sample in question was CD8+ T cells sorted from PBMCs, obtained more than 4 days after vaccination. The receptors derive from a man between 45 and 60 years old who received an inactivated influenza vaccine.

The CDR3 loop is CASSQATGTYEQYF. The CDR3 nucleotides are TGCGCCAGCAGCCAGGCCACAGGGACCTACGAGCAGTACTTC. J is TRBJ2-7 and V is TRBV4-3; tentatively, D is TRBD1 (6 bases). Between the trimmed V and J ends, which lost 3 bases and 2 bases, there was a span of 11 bases. The CDR3 spans 14 residues. Germline V gene lookup returns CDR1 LGHNA and CDR2 YSLEER.

This clonotype was counted ten times or more. J is TRBJ1-1 and V is TRBV5-6; D is undetermined. V lost 4 bases to trimming and J lost 1 base, with 8 bases between them. The length of the CDR3 is 13 residues. CDR1 is SGHDT and CDR2 is YYEEEE in the germline V gene. The CDR3 DNA reads TGTGCCAGCAGCATTACGGGGAACACTGAAGCTTTCTTT. Translated, it gives CASSITGNTEAFF. Full variable domain (missing parts from reference TRBV5-6 and TRBJ1-1): DAGVTQSPTHLIKTRGQQVTLRCSPKSGHDTVSWYQQALGQGPQFIFQYYEEEERQRGNFPDRFSGHQFPNYSSELNVNALLLGDSALYLCASSITGNTEAFFGQGTRLTVV.

The V gene is TRBV12-3 or TRBV12-4, the J gene TRBJ2-1; possible D gene TRBD1, 5 bases. V gave up 4 bases and J gave up 6 bases, with 10 bases separating them. This CDR3 is 13 amino acids long. The CDR3 bases are TGTGCCAGCAGTTCGGACAATCCCAATGAGCAGTTCTTC. Protein: CASSSDNPNEQFF.